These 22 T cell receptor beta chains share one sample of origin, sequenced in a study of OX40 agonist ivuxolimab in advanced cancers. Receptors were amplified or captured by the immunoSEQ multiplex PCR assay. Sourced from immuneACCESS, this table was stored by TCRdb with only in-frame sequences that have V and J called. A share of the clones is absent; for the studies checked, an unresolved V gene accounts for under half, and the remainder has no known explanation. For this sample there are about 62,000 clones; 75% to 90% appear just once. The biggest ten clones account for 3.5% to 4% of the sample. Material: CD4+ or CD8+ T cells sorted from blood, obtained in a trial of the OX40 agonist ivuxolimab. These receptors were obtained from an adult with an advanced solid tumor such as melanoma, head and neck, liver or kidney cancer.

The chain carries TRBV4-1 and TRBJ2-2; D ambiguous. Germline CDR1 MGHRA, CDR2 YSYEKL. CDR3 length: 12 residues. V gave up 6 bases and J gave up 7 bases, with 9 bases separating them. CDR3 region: CASRKTDGELFF. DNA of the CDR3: TGCGCCAGCAGAAAGACCGACGGGGAGCTGTTTTTT.

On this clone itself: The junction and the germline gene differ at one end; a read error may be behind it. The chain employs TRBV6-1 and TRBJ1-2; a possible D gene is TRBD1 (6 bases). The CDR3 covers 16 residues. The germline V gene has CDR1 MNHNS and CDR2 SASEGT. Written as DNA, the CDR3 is TGTGCCAGCATTGAACTCTCCGGCAGTCAGGGGAATGGCTACACCTTC. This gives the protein CASIELSGSQGNGYTF.

The CDR3 region has the DNA TGTGCCAGTAGTATTTCTCGACAGGGTTATTTCTACGAGCAGTACTTC. Protein: CASSISRQGYFYEQYF. This rearrangement joins TRBV19 to TRBJ2-7, with 7 bases lining up with TRBD1. This CDR3 comprises 16 residues. V lost 3 bases and J lost 3; bases outside the gene matches: 11. Germline V lookup: CDR1 LNHDA, CDR2 SQIVND (reference sequence). The entire variable domain, with the rest obtained from reference TRBV19 and TRBJ2-7, is as follows: DGGITQSPKYLFRKEGQNVTLSCEQNLNHDAMYWYRQDPGQGLRLIYYSQIVNDFQKGDIAEGYSVSREKKESFPLTVTSAQKNPTAFYLCASSISRQGYFYEQYFGPGTRLTVT.

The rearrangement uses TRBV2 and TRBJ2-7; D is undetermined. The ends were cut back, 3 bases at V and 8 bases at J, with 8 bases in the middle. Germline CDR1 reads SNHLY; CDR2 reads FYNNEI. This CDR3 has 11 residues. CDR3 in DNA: TGTGCCAGCAGTGATCAGGTCCAGCAGTACTTC. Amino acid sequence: CASSDQVQQYF.

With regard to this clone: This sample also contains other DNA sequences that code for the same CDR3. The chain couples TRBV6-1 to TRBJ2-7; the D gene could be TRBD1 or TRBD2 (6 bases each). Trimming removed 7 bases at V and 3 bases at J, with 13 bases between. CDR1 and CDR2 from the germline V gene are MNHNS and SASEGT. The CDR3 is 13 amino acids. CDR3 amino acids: CASTEGGSYEQYF. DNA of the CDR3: TGTGCCAGCACCGAGGGGGGAAGCTACGAGCAGTACTTC.

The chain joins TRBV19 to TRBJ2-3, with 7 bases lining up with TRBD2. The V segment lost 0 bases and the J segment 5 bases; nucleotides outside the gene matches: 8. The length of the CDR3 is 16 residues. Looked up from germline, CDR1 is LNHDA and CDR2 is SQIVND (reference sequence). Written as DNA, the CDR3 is TGTGCCAGTAGTATAGATCGCGGGAGCGGGAAAGATACGCAGTATTTT. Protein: CASSIDRGSGKDTQYF.

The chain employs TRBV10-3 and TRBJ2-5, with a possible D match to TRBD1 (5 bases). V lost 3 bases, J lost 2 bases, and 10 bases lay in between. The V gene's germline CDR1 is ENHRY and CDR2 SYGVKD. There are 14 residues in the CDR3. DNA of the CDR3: TGTGCCATCAGTGACCCCGACAGACAAGAGACCCAGTACTTC. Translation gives CAISDPDRQETQYF.

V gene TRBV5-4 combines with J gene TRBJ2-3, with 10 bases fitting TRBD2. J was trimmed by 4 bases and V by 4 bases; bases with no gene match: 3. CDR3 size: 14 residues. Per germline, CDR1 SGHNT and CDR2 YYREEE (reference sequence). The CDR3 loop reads CASSEGLAADTQYF. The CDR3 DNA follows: TGTGCCAGCAGCGAAGGACTAGCGGCAGATACGCAGTATTTT.

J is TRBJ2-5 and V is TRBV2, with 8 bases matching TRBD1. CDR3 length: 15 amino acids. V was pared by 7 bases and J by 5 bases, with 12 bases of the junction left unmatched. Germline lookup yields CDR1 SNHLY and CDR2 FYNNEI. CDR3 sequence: CASTRTQGATETQYF. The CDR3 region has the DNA TGTGCCAGCACCAGAACCCAGGGGGCGACTGAGACCCAGTACTTC.

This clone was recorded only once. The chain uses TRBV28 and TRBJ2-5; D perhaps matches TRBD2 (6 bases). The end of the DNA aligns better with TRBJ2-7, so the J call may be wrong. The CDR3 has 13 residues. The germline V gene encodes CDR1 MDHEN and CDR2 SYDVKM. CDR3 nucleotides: TGTGCCAGCAGCTCCCCCGGGGGTCACGAGCAGTACTTC. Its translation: CASSSPGGHEQYF.

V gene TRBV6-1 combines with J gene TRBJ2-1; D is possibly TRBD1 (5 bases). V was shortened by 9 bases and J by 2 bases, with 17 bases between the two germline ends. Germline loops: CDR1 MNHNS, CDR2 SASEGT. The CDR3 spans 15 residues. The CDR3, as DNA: TGTGCCAGTTCCCCCGCAGGGCTAACCTACAATGAGCAGTTCTTC. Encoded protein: CASSPAGLTYNEQFF.

DNA of the CDR3: TGTGCCAGCAGCTTACTCGGGACAACCTCTGGCGAGCAGTACTTC. Protein sequence: CASSLLGTTSGEQYF. The V and J genes are TRBV7-9 and TRBJ2-7; D may be TRBD1 (6 bases). Germline V gene lookup returns CDR1 SEHNR and CDR2 FQNEAQ (reference sequence). V was clipped by 2 bases and J by 6 bases, with 17 bases between them. There are 15 residues in the CDR3.

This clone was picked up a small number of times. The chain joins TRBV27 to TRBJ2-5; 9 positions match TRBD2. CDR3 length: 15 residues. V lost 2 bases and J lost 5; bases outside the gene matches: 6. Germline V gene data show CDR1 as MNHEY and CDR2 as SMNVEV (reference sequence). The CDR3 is CASSLLSGSPETQYF. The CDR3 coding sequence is TGTGCCAGCAGTTTACTTAGCGGGAGTCCCGAGACCCAGTACTTC.

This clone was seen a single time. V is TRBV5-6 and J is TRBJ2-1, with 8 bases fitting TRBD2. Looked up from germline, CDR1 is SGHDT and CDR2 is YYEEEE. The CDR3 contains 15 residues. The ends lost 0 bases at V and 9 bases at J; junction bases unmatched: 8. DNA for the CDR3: TGTGCCAGCAGCTTGGGCGGGGGGTACGGCAGTGAGCAGTTCTTC. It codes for CASSLGGGYGSEQFF.

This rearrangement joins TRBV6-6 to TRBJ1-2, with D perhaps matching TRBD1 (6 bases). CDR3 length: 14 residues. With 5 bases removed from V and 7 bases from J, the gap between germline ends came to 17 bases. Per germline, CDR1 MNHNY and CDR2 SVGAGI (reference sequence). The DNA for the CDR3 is TGTGCCAGCAGTATGCGGGCAGGGGAGGTTGGCTACACCTTC. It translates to CASSMRAGEVGYTF.

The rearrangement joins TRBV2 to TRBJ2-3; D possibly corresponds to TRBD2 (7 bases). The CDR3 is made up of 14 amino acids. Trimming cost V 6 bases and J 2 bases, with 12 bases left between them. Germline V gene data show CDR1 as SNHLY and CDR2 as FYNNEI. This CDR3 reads CASSKRDTTDTQYF. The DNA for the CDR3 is TGTGCCAGCAGCAAGCGGGACACCACAGATACGCAGTATTTT. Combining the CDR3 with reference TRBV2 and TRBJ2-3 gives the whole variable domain EPEVTQTPSHQVTQMGQEVILRCVPISNHLYFYWYRQILGQKVEFLVSFYNNEISEKSEIFDDQFSVERPDGSNFTLKIRSTKLEDSAMYFCASSKRDTTDTQYFGPGTRLTVL.

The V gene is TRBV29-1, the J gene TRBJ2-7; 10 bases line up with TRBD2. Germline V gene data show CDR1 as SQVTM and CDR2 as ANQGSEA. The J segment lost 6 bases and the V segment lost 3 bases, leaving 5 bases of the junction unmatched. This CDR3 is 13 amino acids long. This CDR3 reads CSVERLAGAEQYF. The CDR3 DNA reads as TGCAGCGTTGAGAGGCTAGCGGGAGCCGAGCAGTACTTC.

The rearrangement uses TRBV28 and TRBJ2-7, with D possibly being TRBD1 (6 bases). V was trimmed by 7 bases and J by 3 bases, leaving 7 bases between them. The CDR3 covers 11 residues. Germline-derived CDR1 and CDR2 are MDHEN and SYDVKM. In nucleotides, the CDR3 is TGTGCCAGCAAAGGGGGCTACGAGCAGTACTTC. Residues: CASKGGYEQYF.

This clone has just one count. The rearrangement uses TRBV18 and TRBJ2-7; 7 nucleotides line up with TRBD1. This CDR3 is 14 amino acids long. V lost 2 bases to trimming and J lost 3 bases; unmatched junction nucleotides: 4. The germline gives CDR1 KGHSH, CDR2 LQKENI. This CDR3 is CASSPEAGGYEQYF. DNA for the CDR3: TGTGCCAGCTCACCAGAGGCAGGGGGCTACGAGCAGTACTTC.

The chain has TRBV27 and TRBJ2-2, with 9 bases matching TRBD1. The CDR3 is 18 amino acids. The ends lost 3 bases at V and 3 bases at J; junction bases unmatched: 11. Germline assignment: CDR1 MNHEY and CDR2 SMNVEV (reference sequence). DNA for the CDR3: TGTGCCAGCAGTTTCGGGACAGGGTTCTTACCGGACACCGGGGAGCTGTTTTTT. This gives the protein CASSFGTGFLPDTGELFF.

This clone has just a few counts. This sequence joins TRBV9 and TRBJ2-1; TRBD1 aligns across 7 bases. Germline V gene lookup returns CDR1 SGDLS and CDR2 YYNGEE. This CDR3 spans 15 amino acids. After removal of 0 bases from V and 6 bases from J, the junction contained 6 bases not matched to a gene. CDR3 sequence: CASSVGTGIGNEQFF. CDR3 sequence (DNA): TGTGCCAGCAGCGTAGGGACAGGAATTGGCAATGAGCAGTTCTTC.

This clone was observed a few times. CDR3 sequence: CASSSWTGGLTNEKLFF. The DNA of the CDR3 is TGTGCCAGCAGCTCGTGGACAGGCGGCTTAACTAATGAAAAACTGTTTTTT. The chain recombines TRBV7-9 with TRBJ1-4; 7 positions agree with TRBD1. Germline V gene lookup returns CDR1 SEHNR and CDR2 FQNEAQ (reference sequence). The CDR3 has 17 residues. Germline trimming cut 4 bases from V and 1 base from J; bases unmatched to any gene: 9.